This T cell receptor beta chain originates from a study of T-cell memory formation after mild COVID-19. This CDR3 has 13 residues. V lost 4 bases and J lost 8, with 12 bases in between. Germline assignment: CDR1 SGHTA and CDR2 FQGNSA. TCRdb called the 5' RACE reads again in MiXCR, with one record for every CDR3 protein. The data show 250,000 to 400,000 distinct CDR3 sequences, over 11% seen once. This clonotype came up many times. This sequence joins TRBV7-2 and TRBJ2-4, with D unresolved. The TCR originated in a man between 18 and 35 years old who had mild COVID-19 (a few samples of this study predate the infection). Cell type and time point are not known. The sequencing input was PBMCs or a T cell subset sorted from them (not recorded which). The CDR3 nucleotides read TGTGCCAGCAGCTCCCTACGAAGGGACATTCAGTACTTC. It is translated as CASSSLRRDIQYF.